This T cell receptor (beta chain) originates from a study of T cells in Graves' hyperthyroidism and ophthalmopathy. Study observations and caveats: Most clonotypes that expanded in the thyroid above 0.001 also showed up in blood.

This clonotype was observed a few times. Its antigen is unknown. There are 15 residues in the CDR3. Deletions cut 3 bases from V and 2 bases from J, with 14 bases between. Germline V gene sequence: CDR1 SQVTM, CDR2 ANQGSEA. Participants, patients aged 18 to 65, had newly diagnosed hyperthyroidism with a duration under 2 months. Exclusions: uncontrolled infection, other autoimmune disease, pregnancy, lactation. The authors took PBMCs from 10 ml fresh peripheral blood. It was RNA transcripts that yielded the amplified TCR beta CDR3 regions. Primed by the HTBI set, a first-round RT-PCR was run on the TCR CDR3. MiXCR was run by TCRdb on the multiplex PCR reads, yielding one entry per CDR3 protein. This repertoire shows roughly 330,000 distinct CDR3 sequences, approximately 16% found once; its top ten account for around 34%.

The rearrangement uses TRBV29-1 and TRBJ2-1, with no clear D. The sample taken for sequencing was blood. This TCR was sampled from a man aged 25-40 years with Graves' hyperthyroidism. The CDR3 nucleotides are TGCAGCGTTGAGTTCAGGCTGGGGACCTACAATGAGCAGTTCTTC. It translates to CSVEFRLGTYNEQFF.